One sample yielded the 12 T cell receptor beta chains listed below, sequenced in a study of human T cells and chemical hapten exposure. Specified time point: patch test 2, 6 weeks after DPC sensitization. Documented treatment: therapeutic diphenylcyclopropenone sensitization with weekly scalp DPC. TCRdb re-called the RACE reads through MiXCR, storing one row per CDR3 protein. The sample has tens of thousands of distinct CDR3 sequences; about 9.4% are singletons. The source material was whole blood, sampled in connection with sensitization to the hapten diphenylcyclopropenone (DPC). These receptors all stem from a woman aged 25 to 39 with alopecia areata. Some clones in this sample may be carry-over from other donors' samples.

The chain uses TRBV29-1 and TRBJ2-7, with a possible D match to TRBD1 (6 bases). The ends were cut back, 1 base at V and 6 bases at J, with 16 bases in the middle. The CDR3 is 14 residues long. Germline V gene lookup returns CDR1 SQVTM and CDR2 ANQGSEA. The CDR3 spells CSVEVGTRGSEQYF. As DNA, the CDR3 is TGCAGCGTTGAAGTTGGGACAAGGGGGTCCGAGCAGTACTTC.

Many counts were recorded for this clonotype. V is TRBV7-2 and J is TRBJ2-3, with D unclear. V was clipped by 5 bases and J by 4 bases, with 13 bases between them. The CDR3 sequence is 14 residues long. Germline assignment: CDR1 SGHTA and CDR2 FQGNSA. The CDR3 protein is CASSPYMGPDTQYF. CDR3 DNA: TGTGCCAGCAGCCCCTACATGGGCCCAGATACGCAGTATTTT. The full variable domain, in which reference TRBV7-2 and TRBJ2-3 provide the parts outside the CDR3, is GAGVSQSPSNKVTEKGKDVELRCDPISGHTALYWYRQSLGQGLEFLIYFQGNSAPDKSGLPSDRFSAERTGGSVSTLTIQRTQQEDSAVYLCASSPYMGPDTQYFGPGTRLTVL.

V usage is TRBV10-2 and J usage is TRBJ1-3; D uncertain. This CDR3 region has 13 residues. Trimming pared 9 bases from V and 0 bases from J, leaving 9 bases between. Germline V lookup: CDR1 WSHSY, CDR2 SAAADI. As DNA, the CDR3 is TGCGCCAGTAGGACGGGCTCTGGAAACACCATATATTTT. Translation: CASRTGSGNTIYF.

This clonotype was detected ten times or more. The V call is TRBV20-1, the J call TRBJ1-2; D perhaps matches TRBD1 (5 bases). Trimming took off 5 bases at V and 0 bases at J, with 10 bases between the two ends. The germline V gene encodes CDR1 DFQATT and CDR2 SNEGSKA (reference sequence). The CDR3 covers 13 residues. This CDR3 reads CSAAQGSNYGYTF. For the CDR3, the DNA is TGCAGTGCTGCTCAGGGATCTAACTATGGCTACACCTTC.

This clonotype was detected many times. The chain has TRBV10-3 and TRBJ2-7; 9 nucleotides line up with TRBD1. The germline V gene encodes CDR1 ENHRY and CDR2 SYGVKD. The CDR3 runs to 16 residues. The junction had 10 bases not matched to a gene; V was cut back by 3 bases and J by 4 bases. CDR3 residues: CAISDSNVGQGYEQYF. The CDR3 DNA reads TGTGCCATCAGTGACTCCAACGTAGGACAGGGGTACGAGCAGTACTTC.

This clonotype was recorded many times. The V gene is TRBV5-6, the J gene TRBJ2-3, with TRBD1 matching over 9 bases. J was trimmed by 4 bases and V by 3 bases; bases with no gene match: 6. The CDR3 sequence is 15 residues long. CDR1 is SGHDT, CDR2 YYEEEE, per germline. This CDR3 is CASSYGTGPPDTQYF. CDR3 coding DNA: TGTGCCAGCAGCTACGGGACAGGGCCTCCAGATACGCAGTATTTT.

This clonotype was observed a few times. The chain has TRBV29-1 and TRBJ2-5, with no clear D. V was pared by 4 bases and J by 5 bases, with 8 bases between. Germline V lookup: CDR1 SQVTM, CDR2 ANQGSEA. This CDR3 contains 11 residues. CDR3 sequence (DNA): TGCAGCGTTGTCCAGGTGGAGACCCAGTACTTC. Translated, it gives CSVVQVETQYF.

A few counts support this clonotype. The CDR3 sequence: CASSLVPGPNTDTQYF. The CDR3 DNA reads as TGTGCCAGCAGCTTGGTCCCAGGGCCAAACACAGATACGCAGTATTTT. The chain carries TRBV5-5 and TRBJ2-3, with D maybe TRBD1 (5 bases). This CDR3 spans 16 amino acids. V dropped 0 bases and J dropped 2 bases, with 13 bases sitting between them. The germline CDR1 and CDR2 sequences are SGHKS and YYEKEE (reference sequence).

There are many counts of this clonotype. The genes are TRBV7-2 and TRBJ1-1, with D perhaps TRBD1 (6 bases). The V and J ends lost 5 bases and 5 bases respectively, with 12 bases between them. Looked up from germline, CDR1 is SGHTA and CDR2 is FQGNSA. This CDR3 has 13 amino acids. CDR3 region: CASSANRATEAFF. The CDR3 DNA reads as TGTGCCAGCAGCGCTAACAGGGCAACTGAAGCTTTCTTT.

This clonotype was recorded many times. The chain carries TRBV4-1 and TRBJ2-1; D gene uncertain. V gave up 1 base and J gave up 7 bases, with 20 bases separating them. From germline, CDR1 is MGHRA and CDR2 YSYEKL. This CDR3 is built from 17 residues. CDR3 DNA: TGCGCCAGCAGCCAAGGATCCCTAGACCTATTTAGGAATGAGCAGTTCTTC. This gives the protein CASSQGSLDLFRNEQFF.

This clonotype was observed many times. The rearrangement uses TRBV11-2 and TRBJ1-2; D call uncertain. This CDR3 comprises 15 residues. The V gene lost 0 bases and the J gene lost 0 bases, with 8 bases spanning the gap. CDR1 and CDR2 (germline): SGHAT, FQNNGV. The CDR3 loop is CASSLESGANYGYTF. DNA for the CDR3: TGTGCCAGCAGCTTAGAGTCGGGAGCTAACTATGGCTACACCTTC.

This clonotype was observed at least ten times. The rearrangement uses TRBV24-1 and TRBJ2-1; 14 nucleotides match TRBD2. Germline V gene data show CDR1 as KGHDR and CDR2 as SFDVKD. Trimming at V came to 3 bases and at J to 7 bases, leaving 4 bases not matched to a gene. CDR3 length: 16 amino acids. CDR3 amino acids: CATSDNGLAGGNEQFF. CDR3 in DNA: TGTGCCACCAGTGATAACGGACTAGCGGGAGGAAATGAGCAGTTCTTC.